Listed here are 12 T cell receptor beta chains from one sample, sequenced in a study of PD-1 blockade in classical Hodgkin lymphoma. Only in-frame clones appear in the TCRdb table, and some are missing; sequencing was by immunoSEQ multiplex PCR. Of about 32,000 clones in the sample, about 85% were seen once. Stated time point: newly diagnosed, previously untreated cHL patient sample. The authors purified CD4+ T cells from thawed PBMCs by magnetic negative selection. The sample was CD4+ T cells from blood. These receptors all stem from a human donor with classical Hodgkin lymphoma.

The chain joins TRBV5-1 to TRBJ2-5, with TRBD2 matching 12 bases. This CDR3 has 16 residues. CDR1 SGHRS and CDR2 YFSETQ come from the germline V gene. Germline trimming cut 0 bases from V and 3 bases from J; bases unmatched to any gene: 3. The DNA for the CDR3 is TGCGCCAGCAGCTTGGGGGCTAGCGGGAGGGAAGAGACCCAGTACTTC. Translated, it gives CASSLGASGREETQYF.

The chain links TRBV9 to TRBJ2-1; the D gene is possibly TRBD2 (6 bases). In germline, CDR1 is SGDLS, CDR2 YYNGEE. Trimming removed 4 bases at V and 10 bases at J, with 12 bases between. The CDR3 sequence is 12 residues long. DNA of the CDR3: TGTGCCAGCAGCCGGGGGATAGAGGAGCAGTTCTTC. This gives the protein CASSRGIEEQFF. Complete variable domain (other parts from reference TRBV9 and TRBJ2-1): DSGVTQTPKHLITATGQRVTLRCSPRSGDLSVYWYQQSLDQGLQFLIQYYNGEERAKGNILERFSAQQFPDLHSELNLSSLELGDSALYFCASSRGIEEQFFGPGTRLTVL.

This chain joins TRBV28 and TRBJ2-7; no reliable D call. Between the trimmed V and J ends, which lost 2 bases and 3 bases, there was a span of 8 bases. Germline-derived CDR1 and CDR2 are MDHEN and SYDVKM. The length of the CDR3 is 13 residues. The CDR3 region is CASSLGSRYEQYF. The CDR3 bases are TGTGCCAGCAGTTTAGGCTCCCGCTACGAGCAGTACTTC.

The J gene is TRBJ2-3, the V gene TRBV2; TRBD1 or TRBD2 may be the D gene (6 bases each). CDR3 length: 14 residues. In germline, CDR1 is SNHLY, CDR2 FYNNEI. The V end was cut by 5 bases, the J end by 6 bases, with 15 bases between. Here the CDR3 reads CASSLRGGRDTQYF. CDR3 bases: TGTGCCAGCAGTCTTCGAGGGGGGCGGGATACGCAGTATTTT.

This rearrangement joins TRBV6-1 to TRBJ2-7; D unresolved. There are 12 residues in the CDR3. Trimming removed 6 bases at V and 0 bases at J, with 6 bases between. CDR1 MNHNS and CDR2 SASEGT come from the germline V gene. CDR3 in amino acids: CASRALSYEQYV. DNA for the CDR3: TGTGCCAGCAGGGCCCTCTCCTACGAGCAGTACGTC.

In its sample, this clone was seen a few times. The rearrangement uses TRBV10-1 and TRBJ1-2; D unresolved. This CDR3 region has 10 residues. Trimming removed 10 bases from V and 2 bases from J, with 5 bases in between. Per the germline V gene, CDR1 is WNHNN and CDR2 is SYGVQD (reference sequence). The CDR3 coding sequence is TGCGCCACCCCGAACTATGGCTACACCTTC. This codes for CATPNYGYTF.

This clone was seen just once. The genes are TRBV25-1 and TRBJ2-1; 9 bases are a match to TRBD2. This CDR3 is 15 amino acids long. Germline loops: CDR1 MGHDK, CDR2 SYGVNS. With V trimmed by 0 bases and J by 5 bases, 2 bases remained unmatched. CDR3 region: CASSEYRTSDNEQFF. CDR3 in DNA: TGTGCCAGCAGTGAATACCGGACTAGCGACAATGAGCAGTTCTTC.

The chain combines TRBV27 with TRBJ2-2; D may correspond to TRBD1 or TRBD2 (5 bases each). The germline V and J ends were trimmed by 6 bases and 4 bases, with 15 bases remaining between them. CDR1 and CDR2 from the germline V gene are MNHEY and SMNVEV (reference sequence). This CDR3 is 15 amino acids long. The CDR3 here is CASRPRDESTGELFF. CDR3 DNA: TGTGCCAGCAGGCCTCGGGACGAAAGCACCGGGGAGCTGTTTTTT.

The chain employs TRBV28 and TRBJ1-2, with D possibly TRBD1 on 5 matching bases. The V gene's germline CDR1 is MDHEN and CDR2 SYDVKM. The CDR3 spans 17 residues. V was trimmed by 6 bases and J by 0 bases, leaving 20 bases between them. The CDR3 is CASSAASGGTSNYGYTF. Written as DNA, the CDR3 is TGTGCCAGCAGCGCCGCGTCTGGGGGAACCTCTAACTATGGCTACACCTTC.

This clone was recorded once. V is TRBV6-1 and J is TRBJ2-5; perhaps D is TRBD1 or TRBD2 (6 bases each). This CDR3 spans 16 amino acids. CDR1 is MNHNS, CDR2 SASEGT, per germline. Trimming stripped 3 bases from V and 7 bases from J, with 21 bases between. The CDR3, as DNA: TGTGCCAGCAGTGAGGGGGGAACAGGGTCCGAGGGGACCCAGTACTTC. It translates to CASSEGGTGSEGTQYF.

This clone was seen only once. V gene TRBV18 combines with J gene TRBJ1-2, with TRBD1 matching over 8 bases. The CDR3 has 17 residues. The ends lost 3 bases at V and 5 bases at J; junction bases unmatched: 14. CDR1 and CDR2 (germline): KGHSH, LQKENI. This CDR3 reads CASSPGTGARGEYGYTF. The CDR3 DNA reads TGTGCCAGCTCACCCGGGACAGGAGCGCGAGGGGAATATGGCTACACCTTC.

This chain uses TRBV30 with TRBJ2-7, with 7 bases aligning to TRBD2. With V trimmed by 0 bases and J by 9 bases, 8 bases remained unmatched. CDR1 and CDR2 from the germline V gene are GTSNPN and SVGIG (reference sequence). CDR3 length: 13 residues. This CDR3 is CAWSVNGRNGQYV. The CDR3 nucleotides read TGTGCCTGGAGTGTTAACGGGAGGAACGGGCAGTACGTC.